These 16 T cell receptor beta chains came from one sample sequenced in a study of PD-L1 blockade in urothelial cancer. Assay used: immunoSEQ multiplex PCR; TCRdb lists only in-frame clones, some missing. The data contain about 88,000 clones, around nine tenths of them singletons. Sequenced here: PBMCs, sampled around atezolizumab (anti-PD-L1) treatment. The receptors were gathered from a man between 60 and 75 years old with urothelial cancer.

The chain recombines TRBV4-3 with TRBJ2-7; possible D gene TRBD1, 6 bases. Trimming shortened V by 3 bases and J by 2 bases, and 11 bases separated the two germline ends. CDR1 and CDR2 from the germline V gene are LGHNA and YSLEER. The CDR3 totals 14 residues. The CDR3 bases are TGCGCCAGCAGCCAGAGGACAGAAGCCTACGAGCAGTACTTC. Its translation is CASSQRTEAYEQYF.

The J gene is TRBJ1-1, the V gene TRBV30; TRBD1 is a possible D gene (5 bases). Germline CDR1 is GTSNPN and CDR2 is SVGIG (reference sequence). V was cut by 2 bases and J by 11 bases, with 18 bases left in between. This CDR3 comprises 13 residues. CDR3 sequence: CAWSIKGADVAFF. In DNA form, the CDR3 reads TGTGCCTGGAGTATCAAAGGGGCGGACGTTGCTTTCTTT.

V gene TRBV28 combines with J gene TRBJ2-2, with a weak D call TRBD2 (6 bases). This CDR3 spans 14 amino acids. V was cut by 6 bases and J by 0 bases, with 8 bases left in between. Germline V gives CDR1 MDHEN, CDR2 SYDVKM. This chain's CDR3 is CASRGGANTGELFF. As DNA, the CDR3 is TGTGCCAGCAGGGGAGGCGCGAACACCGGGGAGCTGTTTTTT.

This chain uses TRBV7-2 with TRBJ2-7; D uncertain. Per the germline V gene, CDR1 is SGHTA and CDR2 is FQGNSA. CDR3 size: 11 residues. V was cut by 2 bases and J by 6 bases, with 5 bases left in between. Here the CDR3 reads CASSLFGEQYF. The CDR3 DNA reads TGTGCCAGCAGCTTATTCGGCGAGCAGTACTTC.

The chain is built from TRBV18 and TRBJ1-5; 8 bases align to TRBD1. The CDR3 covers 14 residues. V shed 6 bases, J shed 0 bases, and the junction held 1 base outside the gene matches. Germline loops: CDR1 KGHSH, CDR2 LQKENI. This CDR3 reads CASSDRVSNQPQHF. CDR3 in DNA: TGTGCCAGCTCGGACAGGGTTAGCAATCAGCCCCAGCATTTT.

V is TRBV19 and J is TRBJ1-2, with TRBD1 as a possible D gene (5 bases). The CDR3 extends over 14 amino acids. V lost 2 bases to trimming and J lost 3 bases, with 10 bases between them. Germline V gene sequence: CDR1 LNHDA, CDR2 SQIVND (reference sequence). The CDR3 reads CASSISGNDYGYTF. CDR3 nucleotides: TGTGCCAGTAGTATATCAGGGAACGACTATGGCTACACCTTC.

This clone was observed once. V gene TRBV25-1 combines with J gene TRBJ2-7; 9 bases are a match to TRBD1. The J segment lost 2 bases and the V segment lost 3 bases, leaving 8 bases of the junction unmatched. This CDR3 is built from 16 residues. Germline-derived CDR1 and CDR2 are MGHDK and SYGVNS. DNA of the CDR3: TGTGCCAGCAGTGATGGAGGGACAGGGTACCCCTACGAGCAGTACTTC. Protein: CASSDGGTGYPYEQYF.

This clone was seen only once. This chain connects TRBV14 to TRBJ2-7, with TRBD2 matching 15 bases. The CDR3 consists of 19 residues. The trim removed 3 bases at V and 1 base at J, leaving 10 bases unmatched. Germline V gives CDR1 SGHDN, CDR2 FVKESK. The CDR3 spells CASSHHRGLAGGRSYEQYF. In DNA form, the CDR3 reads TGTGCCAGCAGCCACCATCGCGGACTAGCGGGGGGGCGGTCCTACGAGCAGTACTTC.

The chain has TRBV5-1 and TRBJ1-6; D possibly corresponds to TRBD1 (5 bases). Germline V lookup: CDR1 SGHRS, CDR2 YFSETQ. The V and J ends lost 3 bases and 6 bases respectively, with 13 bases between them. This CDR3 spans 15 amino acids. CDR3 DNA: TGCGCCAGCAGCTCTAGACAGAGGACTAATTCACCCCTCCACTTT. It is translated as CASSSRQRTNSPLHF.

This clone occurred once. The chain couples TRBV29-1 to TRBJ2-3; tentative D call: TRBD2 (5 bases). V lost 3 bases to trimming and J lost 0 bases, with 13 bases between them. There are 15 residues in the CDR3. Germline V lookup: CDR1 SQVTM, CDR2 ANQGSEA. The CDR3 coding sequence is TGCAGCGTTGAGCGGACTGGACCTAGCACAGATACGCAGTATTTT. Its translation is CSVERTGPSTDTQYF.

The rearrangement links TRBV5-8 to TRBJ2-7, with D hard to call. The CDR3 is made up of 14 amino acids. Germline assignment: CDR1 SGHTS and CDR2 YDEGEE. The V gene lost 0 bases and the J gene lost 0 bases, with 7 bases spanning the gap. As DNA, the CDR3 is TGTGCCAGCAGCTTGGATCCTAACTCCTACGAGCAGTACTTC. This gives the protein CASSLDPNSYEQYF.

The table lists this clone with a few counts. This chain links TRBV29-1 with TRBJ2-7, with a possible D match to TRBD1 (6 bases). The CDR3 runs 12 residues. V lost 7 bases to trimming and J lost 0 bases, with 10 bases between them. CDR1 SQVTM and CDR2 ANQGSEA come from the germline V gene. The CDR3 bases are TGCAGCGCTTGGACAGCCTCCTACGAGCAGTACTTC. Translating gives CSAWTASYEQYF.

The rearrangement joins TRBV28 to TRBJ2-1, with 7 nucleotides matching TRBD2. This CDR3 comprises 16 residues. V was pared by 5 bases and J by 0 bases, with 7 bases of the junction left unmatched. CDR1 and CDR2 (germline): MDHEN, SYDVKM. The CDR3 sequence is CASSPASGSSYNEQFF. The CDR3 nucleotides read TGTGCCAGCAGTCCCGCTAGCGGTAGCTCCTACAATGAGCAGTTCTTC.

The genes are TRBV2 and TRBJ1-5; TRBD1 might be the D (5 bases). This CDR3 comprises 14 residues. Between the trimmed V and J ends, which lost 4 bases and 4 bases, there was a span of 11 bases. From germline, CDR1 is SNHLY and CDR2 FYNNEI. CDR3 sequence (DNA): TGTGCCAGCAGTGGGGGGGGGTTGAATCAGCCCCAGCATTTT. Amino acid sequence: CASSGGGLNQPQHF.

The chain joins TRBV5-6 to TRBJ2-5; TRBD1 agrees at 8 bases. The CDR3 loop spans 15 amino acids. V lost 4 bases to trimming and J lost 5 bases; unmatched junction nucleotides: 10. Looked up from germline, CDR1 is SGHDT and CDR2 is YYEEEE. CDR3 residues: CASSLRTGLGETQYF. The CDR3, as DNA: TGTGCCAGCAGCCTACGGACAGGGCTTGGCGAGACCCAGTACTTC. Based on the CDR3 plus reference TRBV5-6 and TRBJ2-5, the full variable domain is DAGVTQSPTHLIKTRGQQVTLRCSPKSGHDTVSWYQQALGQGPQFIFQYYEEEERQRGNFPDRFSGHQFPNYSSELNVNALLLGDSALYLCASSLRTGLGETQYFGPGTRLLVL.

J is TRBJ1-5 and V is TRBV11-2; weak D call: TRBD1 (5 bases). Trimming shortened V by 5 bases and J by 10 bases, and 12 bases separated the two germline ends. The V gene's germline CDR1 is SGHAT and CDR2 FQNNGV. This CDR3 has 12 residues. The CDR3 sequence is CASSPGSGPQHF. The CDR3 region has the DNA TGTGCCAGCAGCCCAGGGTCCGGTCCCCAGCATTTT.